This passage covers 9 T cell receptor beta chains from one sample sequenced in a study of response to subunit inactivated influenza vaccine (dated by TCRdb to 2016 to 2018). Library prep was done by RT-PCR. The reads were generated on an Illumina HiSeq 2500. In TCRdb, the public reads were trimmed at Q25 with fastp and aligned with MiXCR, with productive beta chains retained. Identical CDR3 proteins give one entry, which carries the most common genes and DNA. Across this sample there are about 310,000 distinct CDR3 sequences, with 21% seen only once. Together, the top ten hold around 9.6% of the sample. This material consisted of PBMCs from blood, taken less than 22 months after vaccination. These receptors were collected from a man aged 50-75 years who received an inactivated influenza vaccine. Donor details come from another sample of the same person, matched by shared clones.

This clonotype was recorded many times. This chain uses TRBV20-1 with TRBJ1-2; D gene uncertain. With 4 bases removed from V and 7 bases from J, the gap between germline ends came to 13 bases. The CDR3 covers 12 residues. The germline V gene encodes CDR1 DFQATT and CDR2 SNEGSKA (reference sequence). The chain's CDR3 is CSATPGVVGYTF. CDR3 sequence (DNA): TGCAGTGCTACTCCGGGTGTAGTTGGCTACACCTTC.

This clonotype turned up a few times. The V gene is TRBV12-3 or TRBV12-4, the J gene TRBJ1-4; perhaps TRBD1 as D (5 bases). The V end was cut by 7 bases, the J end by 8 bases, with 17 bases between. The CDR3 sequence is 14 residues long. CDR3 sequence reads: CASKEAGPREKLFF. The CDR3 nucleotides read TGTGCCAGCAAGGAGGCAGGGCCGAGAGAAAAACTGTTTTTT.

This clonotype came up a few times. The V and J genes are TRBV11-1 and TRBJ2-2; TRBD2 agrees at 11 bases. CDR3 size: 20 residues. Germline CDR1 reads SGHAT; CDR2 reads FQDESV (reference sequence). V was clipped by 5 bases and J by 5 bases; unmatched bases: 19. CDR3 protein: CASSLVAGLAAWWGTGELFF. As DNA, the CDR3 is TGTGCCAGCAGCCTAGTCGCGGGACTAGCGGCCTGGTGGGGAACCGGGGAGCTGTTTTTT.

J is TRBJ1-2 and V is TRBV2; D is unclear. Germline CDR1 is SNHLY and CDR2 is FYNNEI. Trimming took 3 bases from V and 4 from J, leaving 12 bases between them. This CDR3 region has 14 residues. The CDR3 sequence is CASSDFPRSYGYTF. In DNA, the CDR3 is TGTGCCAGCAGTGATTTCCCCAGATCCTATGGCTACACCTTC. The whole variable domain, filled in from reference TRBV2 and TRBJ1-2, reads EPEVTQTPSHQVTQMGQEVILRCVPISNHLYFYWYRQILGQKVEFLVSFYNNEISEKSEIFDDQFSVERPDGSNFTLKIRSTKLEDSAMYFCASSDFPRSYGYTFGSGTRLTVV.

The chain has TRBV11-2 and TRBJ2-3; D gene uncertain. The V gene lost 5 bases and the J gene lost 2 bases, with 11 bases spanning the gap. CDR3 length equals 14 residues. Germline loops: CDR1 SGHAT, CDR2 FQNNGV. CDR3 bases: TGTGCCAGCAGCCCGACCCGGCACACAGATACGCAGTATTTT. This sequence encodes CASSPTRHTDTQYF. Based on the CDR3 plus reference TRBV11-2 and TRBJ2-3, the full variable domain is EAGVAQSPRYKIIEKRQSVAFWCNPISGHATLYWYQQILGQGPKLLIQFQNNGVVDDSQLPKDRFSAERLKGVDSTLKIQPAKLEDSAVYLCASSPTRHTDTQYFGPGTRLTVL.

This clonotype was seen a handful of times. The rearrangement links TRBV28 to TRBJ2-7, with D possibly being TRBD2 (5 bases). The germline V gene encodes CDR1 MDHEN and CDR2 SYDVKM. V lost 8 bases to trimming and J lost 3 bases, with 8 bases between them. There are 11 residues in the CDR3. CDR3: CASGSVYEQYF. The CDR3 nucleotides read TGTGCCAGCGGGAGCGTCTACGAGCAGTACTTC.

Worth noting for this clonotype: A much more abundant neighbour one base away suggests this may be a read error. The V call is TRBV9, the J call TRBJ1-4, with D maybe TRBD1 (5 bases). This CDR3 has 16 amino acids. Germline V CDR1 and CDR2: SGDLS, YYNGEE. The CDR3 nucleotides are TGTCCCAGCAGCGTAGCGTCGGATCGAGGGACGGGGAAACTGTTTTTT. Protein sequence: CPSSVASDRGTGKLFF.

This clonotype was seen ten or more times. The chain combines TRBV7-9 with TRBJ1-1, with D tentatively TRBD1 (6 bases). The CDR3 loop spans 14 amino acids. Per germline, CDR1 SEHNR and CDR2 FQNEAQ (reference sequence). V was clipped by 4 bases and J by 1 base, with 10 bases between them. The CDR3 nucleotides are TGTGCCAGCAGCTCAGGGACACAGAACACTGAAGCTTTCTTT. The encoded protein is CASSSGTQNTEAFF.

There are a few counts of this clonotype. V is TRBV20-1 and J is TRBJ2-7; 7 bases are shared with TRBD1. This CDR3 region has 13 residues. Germline values: CDR1 DFQATT, CDR2 SNEGSKA (reference sequence). The trim removed 6 bases at V and 4 bases at J, leaving 9 bases unmatched. The CDR3 region is CSARGRQGYEQYF. In DNA, the CDR3 is TGCAGTGCAAGGGGTAGACAGGGTTACGAGCAGTACTTC.